Sequencing of this T cell receptor (beta chain) was carried out in a study of read filtering for tumor transcriptome and immune sequencing. For the study at large: TCR-mapped reads were about 3.5 to 11 million with IR-seq versus about 85 to 1,300 with RNA-seq.

This CDR3 is built from 13 residues. Germline CDR1 and CDR2: SQVTM and ANQGSEA. Study outcomes and limitations: IR-seq and RNA-seq agreed better without single-read clonotypes. In IR-seq, single-read clonotypes were around 85% of clonotypes but around 4% of reads.

From around 440 ng of RNA, a library with molecular barcoded alpha/delta and beta/gamma adaptors was made. MiXCR, run by TCRdb on the reads, gives a single entry per CDR3 protein. The data contain over 45,000 distinct CDR3 sequences, about 12% of them singletons. To note about this clonotype: What it binds is not known.

The source of this sequence is a donor at least 40 years old with multiple myeloma. The chain joins TRBV29-1 to TRBJ2-1; TRBD2 agrees at 12 bases. Sequencing was performed on a population of CD138-negative cells sorted from bone marrow. The CDR3 nucleotides read TGCGCCGAAAGGGCTAGCGGGAGGGTTGAGCAGTTCTTC. This encodes CAERASGRVEQFF.